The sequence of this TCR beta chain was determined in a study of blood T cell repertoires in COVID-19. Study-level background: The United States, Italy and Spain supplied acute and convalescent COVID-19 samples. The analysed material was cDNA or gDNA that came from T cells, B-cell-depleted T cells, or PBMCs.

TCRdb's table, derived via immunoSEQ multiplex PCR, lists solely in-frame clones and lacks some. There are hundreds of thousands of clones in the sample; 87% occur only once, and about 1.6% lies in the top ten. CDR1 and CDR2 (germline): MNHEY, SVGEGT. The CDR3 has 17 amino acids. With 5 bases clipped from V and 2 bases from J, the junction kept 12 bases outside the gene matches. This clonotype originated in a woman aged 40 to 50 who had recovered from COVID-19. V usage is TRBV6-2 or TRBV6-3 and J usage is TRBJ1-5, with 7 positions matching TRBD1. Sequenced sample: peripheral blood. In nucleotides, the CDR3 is TGTGCCAGCAGTACCTATCGAGGACAGGCGGGCAATCAGCCCCAGCATTTT. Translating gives CASSTYRGQAGNQPQHF.